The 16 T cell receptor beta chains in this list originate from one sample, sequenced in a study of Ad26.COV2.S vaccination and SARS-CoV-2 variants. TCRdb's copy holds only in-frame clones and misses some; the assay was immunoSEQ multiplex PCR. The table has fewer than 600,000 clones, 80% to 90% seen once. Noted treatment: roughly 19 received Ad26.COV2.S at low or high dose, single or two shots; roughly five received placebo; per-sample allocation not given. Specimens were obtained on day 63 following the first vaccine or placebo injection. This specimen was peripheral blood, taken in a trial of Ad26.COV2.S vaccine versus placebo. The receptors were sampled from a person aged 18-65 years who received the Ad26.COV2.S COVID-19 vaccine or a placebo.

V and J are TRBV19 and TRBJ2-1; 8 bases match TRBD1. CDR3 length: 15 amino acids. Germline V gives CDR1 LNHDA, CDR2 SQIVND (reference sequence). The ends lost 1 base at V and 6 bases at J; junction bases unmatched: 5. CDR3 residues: CASSIVGQGINEQFF. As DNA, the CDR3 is TGTGCCAGTAGTATAGTAGGACAGGGTATCAATGAGCAGTTCTTC.

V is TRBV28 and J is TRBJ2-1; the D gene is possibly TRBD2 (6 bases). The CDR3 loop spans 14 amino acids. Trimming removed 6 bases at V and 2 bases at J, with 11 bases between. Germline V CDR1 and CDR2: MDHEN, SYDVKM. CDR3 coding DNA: TGTGCCAGCAGCCTAGGAGGGGCCTACAATGAGCAGTTCTTC. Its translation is CASSLGGAYNEQFF.

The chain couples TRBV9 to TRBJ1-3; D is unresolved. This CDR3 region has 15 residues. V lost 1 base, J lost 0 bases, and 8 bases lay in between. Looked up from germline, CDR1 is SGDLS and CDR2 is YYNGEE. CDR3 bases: TGTGCCAGCAGCGTATACGGGAGCTCTGGAAACACCATATATTTT. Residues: CASSVYGSSGNTIYF.

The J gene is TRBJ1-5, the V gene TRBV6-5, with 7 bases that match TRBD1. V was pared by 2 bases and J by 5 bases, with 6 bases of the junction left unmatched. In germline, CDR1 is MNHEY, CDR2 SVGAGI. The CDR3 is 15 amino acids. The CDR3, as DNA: TGTGCCAGCAGTTACAGGGGACAGATAGATCAGCCCCAGCATTTT. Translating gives CASSYRGQIDQPQHF.

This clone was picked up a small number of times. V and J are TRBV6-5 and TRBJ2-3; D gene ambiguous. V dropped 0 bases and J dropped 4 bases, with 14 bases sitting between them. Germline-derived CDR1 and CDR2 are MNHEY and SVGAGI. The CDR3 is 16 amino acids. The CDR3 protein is CASSYSSPDAADTQYF. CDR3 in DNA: TGTGCCAGCAGTTACTCGAGTCCCGACGCCGCAGATACGCAGTATTTT.

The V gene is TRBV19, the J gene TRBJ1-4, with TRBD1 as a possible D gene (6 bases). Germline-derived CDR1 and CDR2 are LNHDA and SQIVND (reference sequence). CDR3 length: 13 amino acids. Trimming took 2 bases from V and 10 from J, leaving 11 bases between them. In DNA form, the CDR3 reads TGTGCCAGTAGTATAACAGGGAGGGGAAAACTGTTTTTT. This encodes CASSITGRGKLFF.

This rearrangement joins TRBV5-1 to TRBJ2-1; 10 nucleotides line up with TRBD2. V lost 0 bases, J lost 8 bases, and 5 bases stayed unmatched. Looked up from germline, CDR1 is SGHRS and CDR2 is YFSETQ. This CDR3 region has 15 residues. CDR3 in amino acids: CASSLVLAGEDEQFF. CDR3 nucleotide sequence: TGCGCCAGCAGCTTGGTTCTAGCGGGGGAGGATGAGCAGTTCTTC.

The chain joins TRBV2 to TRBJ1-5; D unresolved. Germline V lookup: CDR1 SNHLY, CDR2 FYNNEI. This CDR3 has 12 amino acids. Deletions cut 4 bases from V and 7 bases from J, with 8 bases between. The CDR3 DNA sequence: TGTGCCAGCAGTGGTAATCTACAGCCCCAGCATTTT. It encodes CASSGNLQPQHF.

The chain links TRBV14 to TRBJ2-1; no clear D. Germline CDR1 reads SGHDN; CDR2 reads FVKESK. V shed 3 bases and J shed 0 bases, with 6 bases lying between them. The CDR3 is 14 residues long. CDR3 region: CASSHVSSYNEQFF. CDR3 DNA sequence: TGTGCCAGCAGCCACGTCAGCTCCTACAATGAGCAGTTCTTC.

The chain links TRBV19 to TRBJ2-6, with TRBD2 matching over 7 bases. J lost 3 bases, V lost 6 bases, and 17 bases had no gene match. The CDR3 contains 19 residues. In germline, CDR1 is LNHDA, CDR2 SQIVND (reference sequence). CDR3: CASSPYGGSGRGGANVLTF. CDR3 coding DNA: TGTGCCAGTAGCCCGTACGGGGGGAGCGGGCGAGGTGGGGCCAACGTCCTGACTTTC.

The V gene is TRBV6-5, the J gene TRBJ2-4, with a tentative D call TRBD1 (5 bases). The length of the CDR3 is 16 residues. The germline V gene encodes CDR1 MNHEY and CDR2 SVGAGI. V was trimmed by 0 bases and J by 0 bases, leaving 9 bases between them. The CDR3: CASSYSRVLAKNIQYF. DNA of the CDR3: TGTGCCAGCAGTTACTCCAGGGTACTAGCCAAAAACATTCAGTACTTC.

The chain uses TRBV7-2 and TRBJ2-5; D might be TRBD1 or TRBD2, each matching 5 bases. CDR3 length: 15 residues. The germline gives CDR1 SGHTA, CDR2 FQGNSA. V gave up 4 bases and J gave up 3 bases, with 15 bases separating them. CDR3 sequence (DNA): TGTGCCAGCAGCTGGGTTGGGACGGATGAAGAGACCCAGTACTTC. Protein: CASSWVGTDEETQYF.

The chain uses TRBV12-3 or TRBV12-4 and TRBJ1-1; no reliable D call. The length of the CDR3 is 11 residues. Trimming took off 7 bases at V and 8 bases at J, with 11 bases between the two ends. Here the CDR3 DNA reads TGTGCCAGCACCATTTTATCCGAAGCTTTCTTT. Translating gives CASTILSEAFF.

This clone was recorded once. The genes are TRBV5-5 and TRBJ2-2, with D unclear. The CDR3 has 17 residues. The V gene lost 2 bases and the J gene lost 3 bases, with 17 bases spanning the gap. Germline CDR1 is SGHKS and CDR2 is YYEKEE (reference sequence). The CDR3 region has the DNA TGTGCCAGCAGCTTCAATGGCTTGGCGGTGGACACCGGGGAGCTGTTTTTT. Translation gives CASSFNGLAVDTGELFF.

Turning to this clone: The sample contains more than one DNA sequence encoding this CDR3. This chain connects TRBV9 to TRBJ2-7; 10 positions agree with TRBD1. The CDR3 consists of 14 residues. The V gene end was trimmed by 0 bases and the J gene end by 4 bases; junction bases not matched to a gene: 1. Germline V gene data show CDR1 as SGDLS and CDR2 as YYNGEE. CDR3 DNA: TGTGCCAGCAGCGTAGGACAGGGGGCGTACGAGCAGTACTTC. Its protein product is CASSVGQGAYEQYF.

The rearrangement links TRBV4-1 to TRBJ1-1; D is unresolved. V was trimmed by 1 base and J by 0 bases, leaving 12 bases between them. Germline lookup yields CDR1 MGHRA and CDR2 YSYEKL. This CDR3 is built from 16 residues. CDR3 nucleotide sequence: TGCGCCAGCAGCCAAGCTTACCGGGAAATGAACACTGAAGCTTTCTTT. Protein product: CASSQAYREMNTEAFF.